This TCR beta chain came from a study of response to subunit inactivated influenza vaccine (dated by TCRdb to 2016 to 2019). Describing the broader study: Deep quantitative profiling of the T cell receptor repertoire was used in the study to follow responses to a trivalent subunit inactivated influenza vaccine.

The intended sense of this specimen's time point label: approximately 40 days after influenza vaccine administration. What the authors observed across the whole study: It was suggested by the authors that each seasonal influenza vaccination may recruit only a limited number of new T cells.

V gives up 2 bases and J gives up 5 bases, and the segment between their germline ends measures 14 bases. The CDR3 runs 14 amino acids, cysteine and phenylalanine included. The retained sequence is limited to the CDR3, 42 bases, with the frame set at the first base. According to the germline V gene, CDR1 reads SGHRS and CDR2 reads YFSETQ. At least ten counts were recorded for this clonotype. It has no known antigen specificity. No qualities accompany the bases; no much larger clone lies one base away. The library was produced with RT-PCR. Sequencing took place on an Illumina HiSeq 2500. The public reads were reprocessed in TCRdb via fastp at Q25 and MiXCR, keeping in-frame beta chains. Every CDR3 protein is listed once, alongside the most common genes and DNA of its rows. A total of approximately 500,000 distinct CDR3 sequences appear in this sample, about an eighth of them only once. Together, the top ten hold around 13% of the sample.

The origin of this receptor is a man aged 50 or older who received an inactivated influenza vaccine. Donor details come from another sample of the same person, matched by shared clones. Sequenced material: PBMCs from blood, taken roughly 46 days after vaccination. The V and J segments used are TRBV5-1 and TRBJ2-7, with TRBD1 perhaps the D gene, on 5 matching bases. The CDR3 protein is CASSFTGSPDEQYF. At the DNA level, the sequence is TGCGCCAGCAGCTTTACAGGAAGTCCTGACGAGCAGTACTTC.